A selection of T cell receptor beta chains follows, all from one sample in a study of early T cells in non-severe SARS-CoV-2 infection. TCRdb reprocessed the 5' RACE reads with MiXCR, giving one entry per CDR3 protein. Among more than 85,000 distinct CDR3 sequences, approximately 16% were seen once, and the ten largest hold around 4.9%. The sample in question was whole blood, obtained at baseline. All receptors derive from an adult who was a healthcare worker with PCR-confirmed SARS-CoV-2 infection or an uninfected control (not recorded which). CDR3s include the opening cysteine and the closing phenylalanine or tryptophan. Each record gives: clone size, V gene, D gene, J gene, CDR3 DNA, CDR3 protein. D genes are given only for firm matches. Size values are once, few and many counts, or a class for expanded clones, and some rows have none.

>NA|TRBV28|TRBD2|TRBJ2-2
TGTGCCAGCAGTCCCGCCGGGACTAGCGGGAGGGAGCTGTTTTTT
CASSPAGTSGRELFF
>few|TRBV6-2/TRBV6-3|NA|TRBJ2-2
TGTGCCACCACCCCGAGACAAACGGGGGAGCTGTTTTTT
CATTPRQTGELFF
>few|TRBV9|NA|TRBJ2-7
TGTGCCAGCAGCGTAGCTCCAGGTAACTACGAGCAGTACTTC
CASSVAPGNYEQYF
>NA|TRBV7-9|TRBD2|TRBJ2-5
TGTGCCAGCAGCTTACTAGGCGGGAGTACACAGACCCAGTACTTC
CASSLLGGSTQTQYF
>NA|TRBV18|NA|TRBJ1-1
TGTGCCAGCTCGTCAAGGACGGACACTGAAGCTTTCTTT
CASSSRTDTEAFF
>few|TRBV5-4|TRBD2|TRBJ2-1
TGTGCCAGCAGCCCTACTAGCGGGGTTTACAATGAGCAGTTCTTC
CASSPTSGVYNEQFF
>many|TRBV11-2|NA|TRBJ1-5
TGTGCCAGCAGCTTAACGCAGGTTAATCAGCCCCAGCATTTT
CASSLTQVNQPQHF
>few|TRBV11-2|NA|TRBJ1-1
TGTGCCAGCAGCTTCGACCAGACCTTCACTGAAGCTTTCTTT
CASSFDQTFTEAFF
>NA|TRBV7-9|NA|TRBJ1-1
TGTGCCAGCAGCTGGGTTGGTACCATGAACACTGAAGCTTTCTTT
CASSWVGTMNTEAFF
>NA|TRBV9|NA|TRBJ2-7
TGTGCCAGCAGCTTAGGGGGATCGAGGGGCTACGAGCAGTACTTC
CASSLGGSRGYEQYF
>NA|TRBV20-1|NA|TRBJ2-5
TGCAGTGCTAGAGAATTGGCCGGGAAGGAGACCCAGTACTTC
CSARELAGKETQYF
>few|TRBV7-3|NA|TRBJ2-2
TGTGCCAGCAGCTTAACAATTAACGGGGAGCTGTTTTTT
CASSLTINGELFF
>NA|TRBV12-3/TRBV12-4|TRBD1|TRBJ2-2
TGTGCCAGCAGTTTGGGACAGGGGGCAAACACCGGGGAGCTGTTTTTT
CASSLGQGANTGELFF
>NA|TRBV20-1|NA|TRBJ2-5
TGCAGTGCTAGACCTCTCCGAACAGGGAAGCGGGGAGAGACCCAGTACTTC
CSARPLRTGKRGETQYF
>NA|TRBV10-3|NA|TRBJ2-5
TGTGCCATCAGGGGCGGAACAGGAGAGACCCAGTACTTC
CAIRGGTGETQYF
>NA|TRBV6-5|NA|TRBJ2-1
TGTGCCAGCAGTCTAACGCGACACCTCAATGAGCAGTTCTTC
CASSLTRHLNEQFF
>NA|TRBV9|NA|TRBJ2-3
TGTGCCAGCAGCGCCTTGATTCTCACAGATACGCAGTATTTT
CASSALILTDTQYF
>few|TRBV7-2|TRBD2|TRBJ2-7
TGTGCCAGCAGCTTAGGAGCGGGGAGCTCCTACGAGCAGTACTTC
CASSLGAGSSYEQYF
>NA|TRBV28|NA|TRBJ2-7
TGTGCCAGCAGTCCGAATATCTCCTACGAGCAGTACTTC
CASSPNISYEQYF
>few|TRBV6-1|NA|TRBJ2-5
TGTGCCAGCAGTGAACTGCATGGAGAGACCCAGTACTTC
CASSELHGETQYF
>NA|TRBV18|TRBD2|TRBJ2-7
TGTGCCAGCTCACCACCCGGTCTAGCGGGAAGCTACGAGCAGTACTTC
CASSPPGLAGSYEQYF
>NA|TRBV18|TRBD1|TRBJ2-6
TGTGCCAGCTCACTCGGACAGGGAGCTGGGGCCAACGTCCTGACTTTC
CASSLGQGAGANVLTF
>many|TRBV7-9|TRBD2|TRBJ2-7
TGTGCCAGCAGCCCGGGGGGACCGGGAGGTGTGTACGAGCAGTACTTC
CASSPGGPGGVYEQYF
>few|TRBV6-1|TRBD1|TRBJ1-5
TGTGCCAGCAGTAAGCTACCGGGACAGGGGCTTCAGCCCCAGCATTTT
CASSKLPGQGLQPQHF
>NA|TRBV7-2|NA|TRBJ2-1
TGTGCCAGCAGCTTTTACGGGCCACACAATGAGCAGTTCTTC
CASSFYGPHNEQFF
>many|TRBV20-1|NA|TRBJ2-6
TGCAGTGCTAGCAACTATGGGGCCAACGTCCTGACTTTC
CSASNYGANVLTF
>many|TRBV10-3|NA|TRBJ2-3
TGTGCCATCAGTGATCAAAGAGATACGCAGTATTTT
CAISDQRDTQYF
>many|TRBV12-3/TRBV12-4|NA|TRBJ2-7
TGTGCCAGCAGCCAGCGGAACGAGCAGTACTTC
CASSQRNEQYF
>many|TRBV27|NA|TRBJ2-3
TGTGCCAGCAGTTCCCACCGGGGGTACACAGATACGCAGTATTTT
CASSSHRGYTDTQYF
>NA|TRBV7-9|TRBD2|TRBJ2-1
TGTGCCAGCAGCCCACCCCGCAGCGGGAGCTCCTACAATGAGCAGTTCTTC
CASSPPRSGSSYNEQFF
>NA|TRBV6-6|NA|TRBJ2-7
TGTGCCAGCAGTTACAGGGCGGCTATATCGACAGCCTACGAGCAGTACTTC
CASSYRAAISTAYEQYF
>few|TRBV20-1|NA|TRBJ2-5
TGCAGTGCTAGGCGACCCAACGGAGAGACCCAGTACTTC
CSARRPNGETQYF
>NA|TRBV20-1|NA|TRBJ2-4
TGCAGTCCCTTCAAAAACATTCAGTACTTC
CSPFKNIQYF
>NA|TRBV7-8|NA|TRBJ1-1
TGTGCCAGTGTGATTGGGACACCAAACACTGAAGCTTTCTTT
CASVIGTPNTEAFF
>few|TRBV10-3|NA|TRBJ2-7
TGTGCCATCAGATCCGGGACGGGTACCTACGAGCAGTACTTC
CAIRSGTGTYEQYF
>NA|TRBV30|NA|TRBJ2-1
TGTGCCTGGAGTACAGTTCAGGGCTACAATGAGCAGTTCTTC
CAWSTVQGYNEQFF
>NA|TRBV27|NA|TRBJ2-6
TGTGCCAGCGGGCTATACGGGGCCAACGTCCTGACTTTC
CASGLYGANVLTF
>few|TRBV2|NA|TRBJ2-7
TGTGCCAGCAGTGAAGCGGGGGGTGGCGAGCAGTACTTC
CASSEAGGGEQYF
>NA|TRBV7-8|TRBD1|TRBJ1-1
TGTGCCAGCAGCTTAGTCGGGACAGACCTTGAAGCTTTCTTT
CASSLVGTDLEAFF
>few|TRBV18|NA|TRBJ2-3
TGTGCCAGCTCACCGAGGGGGTCGGGCACAGATACGCAGTATTTT
CASSPRGSGTDTQYF
>few|TRBV6-5|NA|TRBJ2-7
TGTGCCAGCAGTCCACAGGGATCATTCTACGAGCAGTACTTC
CASSPQGSFYEQYF
>NA|TRBV28|NA|TRBJ1-4
TGTGCCAGCAGAGAGGGACACAACATCCTGCACGAAAAACTGTTTTTT
CASREGHNILHEKLFF
>many|TRBV25-1|NA|TRBJ1-2
TGTGCCAGCAGTGAACAAGGCCCGGCAGTCTATGGCTACACCTTC
CASSEQGPAVYGYTF
>NA|TRBV7-9|NA|TRBJ2-2
TGTGCCAGCATCCTCGCCGCAGGGCGACCCGGGGAGCTGTTTTTT
CASILAAGRPGELFF
>NA|TRBV7-6|TRBD2|TRBJ2-7
TGTGCCAGCAGCTTAGAGGGACTAGGCCACGAGCAGTACTTC
CASSLEGLGHEQYF
>few|TRBV20-1|TRBD1|TRBJ2-3
TGCAGTGCTAGCCGACAGGGATCGGGAGATACGCAGTATTTT
CSASRQGSGDTQYF
>NA|TRBV18|TRBD1|TRBJ2-4
TGTGCCAGCTCACCGCTCGCGGGGACAGGGCTCGGGGAAAACATTCAGTACTTC
CASSPLAGTGLGENIQYF
>many|TRBV21-1|NA|TRBJ1-6
TGTGCCAGCAGCGACCCGGACAGCTCCTATAATTCACCCCTCCACTTT
CASSDPDSSYNSPLHF
>NA|TRBV11-2|NA|TRBJ1-6
TGTGCCAGCAGCTTAGGCCCTGGGGGAAATTCACCCCTCCACTTT
CASSLGPGGNSPLHF
>few|TRBV7-9|NA|TRBJ2-2
TGTGCCAGCAGCTTAGAAAAGGGGGAGCTGTTTTTT
CASSLEKGELFF
>many|TRBV7-2|TRBD2|TRBJ2-1
TGTGCCAGCAGCTTGAATGGTCTAGCGGGAGAGGCGCAGTTCTTC
CASSLNGLAGEAQFF
>many|TRBV15|NA|TRBJ2-3
TGTGCCACCAGCAGAGGCGGTACTGACACAGATACGCAGTATTTT
CATSRGGTDTDTQYF
>NA|TRBV28|NA|TRBJ2-3
TGTGCCACAACGGCCGGCACAGATACGCAGTATTTT
CATTAGTDTQYF
>NA|TRBV23-1|TRBD2|TRBJ2-3
TGCGCCAGCAGTCAATCGTTCAGCGGGAGGTTCACAGATACGCAGTATTTT
CASSQSFSGRFTDTQYF
>many|TRBV28|NA|TRBJ2-6
TGTGCCAGCAGCCCTAGTCGCTGGGCCAACGTCCTGACTTTC
CASSPSRWANVLTF
>few|TRBV6-6|NA|TRBJ2-7
TGTGCCAGCCGGGAGTTGCACGAGCAGTACTTC
CASRELHEQYF
>many|TRBV6-2/TRBV6-3|NA|TRBJ2-7
TGTGCCAGCAGTTACGAAGGCACCGGAGGGTACGAGCAGTACTTC
CASSYEGTGGYEQYF
>NA|TRBV28|TRBD1|TRBJ1-5
TGTGCCAGCAGTTTTCCAGGGGGCCCGTTTGGGCAGCCCCAGCATTTT
CASSFPGGPFGQPQHF
>many|TRBV12-3/TRBV12-4|NA|TRBJ1-1
TGTGCCAGCAGCCACGGTAGTGGCACTGAAGCTTTCTTT
CASSHGSGTEAFF